Presented here are 25 T cell receptor beta chains from one specimen sequenced in a study of OX40 agonist ivuxolimab in advanced cancers. TCRdb's copy holds only in-frame clones and misses some; the assay was immunoSEQ multiplex PCR. The sample lists roughly 60,000 clones; more than 80% were seen once. The specimen comprised CD4+ or CD8+ T cells sorted from blood, sampled in a trial of the OX40 agonist ivuxolimab. The origin of the receptors is an adult with an advanced solid tumor such as melanoma, head and neck, liver or kidney cancer.

The chain recombines TRBV16 with TRBJ2-2; no firm D call. This CDR3 spans 14 amino acids. The V gene lost 0 bases and the J gene lost 8 bases, with 10 bases spanning the gap. From germline, CDR1 is KGHSY and CDR2 FQNENV. The chain's CDR3 is CASSQSDMGGELFF. In DNA form, the CDR3 reads TGTGCCAGCAGCCAATCGGATATGGGGGGGGAGCTGTTTTTT.

The V and J genes are TRBV7-2 and TRBJ2-1, with D tentatively TRBD2 (6 bases). The CDR3 runs to 16 residues. Per the germline V gene, CDR1 is SGHTA and CDR2 is FQGNSA. V shed 0 bases and J shed 5 bases, with 14 bases lying between them. The CDR3 loop is CASSLAPPGLHNEQFF. CDR3 nucleotide sequence: TGTGCCAGCAGCTTAGCCCCACCGGGACTGCACAATGAGCAGTTCTTC. Looking up the rest from reference TRBV7-2 and TRBJ2-1 gives the full variable domain: GAGVSQSPSNKVTEKGKDVELRCDPISGHTALYWYRQSLGQGLEFLIYFQGNSAPDKSGLPSDRFSAERTGGSVSTLTIQRTQQEDSAVYLCASSLAPPGLHNEQFFGPGTRLTVL.

This chain connects TRBV28 to TRBJ1-5; TRBD1 might be the D (5 bases). V dropped 4 bases and J dropped 4 bases, with 14 bases sitting between them. Germline CDR1 is MDHEN and CDR2 is SYDVKM. The CDR3 is made up of 15 amino acids. The CDR3 DNA follows: TGTGCCAGCAGTTCCGCACAGGTCCTTAATCAGCCCCAGCATTTT. This codes for CASSSAQVLNQPQHF.

This clone came up a few times. This rearrangement joins TRBV6-6 to TRBJ1-1; D is unresolved. V gave up 8 bases and J gave up 1 base, with 8 bases separating them. CDR1 and CDR2 (germline): MNHNY, SVGAGI (reference sequence). The CDR3 is 12 residues long. CDR3 in amino acids: CASSGRNTEAFF. CDR3 DNA: TGTGCCAGCTCCGGCAGGAACACTGAAGCTTTCTTT.

V and J are TRBV4-1 and TRBJ1-2; no reliable D call. This CDR3 comprises 15 residues. V lost 0 bases to trimming and J lost 4 bases, with 12 bases between them. CDR1 is MGHRA, CDR2 YSYEKL, per germline. CDR3 residues: CASSQDSSRFYGYTF. The CDR3 bases are TGCGCCAGCAGCCAAGATTCTTCACGGTTCTATGGCTACACCTTC.

J is TRBJ1-2 and V is TRBV2; 7 nucleotides line up with TRBD1. Germline V gene lookup returns CDR1 SNHLY and CDR2 FYNNEI. The CDR3 length is 15 residues. V was pared by 4 bases and J by 4 bases, with 9 bases of the junction left unmatched. The CDR3 loop is CASSGTGDPIYGYTF. The CDR3 region has the DNA TGTGCCAGCAGTGGAACAGGGGATCCGATCTATGGCTACACCTTC.

The genes are TRBV7-8 and TRBJ1-4; tentative D call: TRBD1 (6 bases). Trimming removed 8 bases at V and 8 bases at J, with 21 bases between. CDR1 is SGHVS, CDR2 FQNEAQ, per germline. The CDR3 is 15 amino acids. CDR3 protein: CASCPEGGHGEKLFF. As DNA, the CDR3 is TGTGCCAGCTGCCCGGAAGGGGGACACGGGGAAAAACTGTTTTTT.

This clone was detected only a few times. J is TRBJ1-5 and V is TRBV4-3; no clear D gene. CDR1 LGHNA and CDR2 YSLEER come from the germline V gene. Trimming removed 1 base from V and 5 bases from J, with 6 bases in between. The CDR3 covers 13 residues. DNA of the CDR3: TGCGCCAGCAGCCAAGCCCTCGATCAGCCCCAGCATTTT. Translating gives CASSQALDQPQHF.

The rearrangement links TRBV2 to TRBJ2-1; no clear D. Germline V gene data show CDR1 as SNHLY and CDR2 as FYNNEI. V lost 9 bases to trimming and J lost 0 bases, with 12 bases between them. This CDR3 spans 14 amino acids. CDR3 DNA: TGTGCCAGTACATCGGCGACCTCCTACAATGAGCAGTTCTTC. It codes for CASTSATSYNEQFF.

The V and J genes are TRBV20-1 and TRBJ1-2; D possibly corresponds to TRBD1 (5 bases). The CDR3 runs to 11 residues. Per the germline V gene, CDR1 is DFQATT and CDR2 is SNEGSKA (reference sequence). Trimming left V 3 bases short and J 6 bases short, with 8 bases between. CDR3 protein: CSASPGHGYTF. The CDR3 DNA is TGCAGTGCTAGCCCGGGACATGGCTACACCTTC.

The CDR3 DNA reads TGTGCCAGCAGCTTAGGCGGGTCGACCTACAATGAGCAGTTCTTC. It codes for CASSLGGSTYNEQFF. The genes are TRBV11-3 and TRBJ2-1; TRBD2 is a possible D gene (5 bases). Trimming removed 1 base at V and 2 bases at J, with 9 bases between. CDR1 and CDR2 (germline): SGHNT, YENEEA. This CDR3 region has 15 residues.

The gene calls are TRBV7-3 and TRBJ2-3; maybe TRBD1 (5 bases). V was clipped by 5 bases and J by 4 bases, with 13 bases between them. CDR1 and CDR2 from the germline V gene are SGHTA and FQGTGA. The CDR3 loop spans 14 amino acids. CDR3 sequence: CASSPNRLPDTQYF. The CDR3 bases are TGTGCCAGCAGCCCTAACAGGCTCCCAGATACGCAGTATTTT.

V usage is TRBV7-2 and J usage is TRBJ2-2; maybe TRBD2 (6 bases). Germline CDR1 reads SGHTA; CDR2 reads FQGNSA. The germline V and J ends were trimmed by 2 bases and 5 bases, with 12 bases remaining between them. This CDR3 region has 15 residues. The CDR3 reads CASSLFAGRTGELFF. As DNA, the CDR3 is TGTGCCAGCAGCTTATTTGCGGGACGGACCGGGGAGCTGTTTTTT.

The rearrangement links TRBV19 to TRBJ2-1; D ambiguous. Trimming shortened V by 0 bases and J by 5 bases, and 14 bases separated the two germline ends. The CDR3 contains 16 residues. Germline V gene lookup returns CDR1 LNHDA and CDR2 SQIVND (reference sequence). In DNA, the CDR3 is TGTGCCAGTAGTATAGATCTCCGTCAGTATAACAATGAGCAGTTCTTC. It codes for CASSIDLRQYNNEQFF.

This chain links TRBV7-2 with TRBJ1-5, with 9 bases fitting TRBD1. The V and J ends lost 3 bases and 7 bases, in that order; junction bases with no gene match: 7. Germline CDR1 and CDR2: SGHTA and FQGNSA. The CDR3 spans 15 residues. CDR3 nucleotide sequence: TGTGCCAGCAGCTTTGGGGGGACAGGGAAGCAGCCCCAGCATTTT. It encodes CASSFGGTGKQPQHF.

This clone was observed once. The V gene is TRBV2, the J gene TRBJ2-7; no reliable D call. CDR1 and CDR2 from the germline V gene are SNHLY and FYNNEI. With 8 bases removed from V and 6 bases from J, the gap between germline ends came to 11 bases. The CDR3 totals 11 residues. CDR3 loop: CASRRLVEQYF. DNA for the CDR3: TGTGCCAGCCGTCGGCTGGTCGAGCAGTACTTC.

The chain is built from TRBV14 and TRBJ2-7; 10 nucleotides align to TRBD2. V lost 4 bases to trimming and J lost 5 bases; unmatched junction nucleotides: 8. The CDR3 sequence is 15 residues long. Germline V gene lookup returns CDR1 SGHDN and CDR2 FVKESK. This CDR3 is CASSPYSGRFHEQYF. For the CDR3, the DNA is TGTGCCAGCAGCCCCTATAGCGGGAGGTTCCACGAGCAGTACTTC.

The genes are TRBV25-1 and TRBJ1-1, with a possible D match to TRBD1 (5 bases). The CDR3 consists of 14 residues. The germline V gene has CDR1 MGHDK and CDR2 SYGVNS. V dropped 4 bases and J dropped 0 bases, with 9 bases sitting between them. DNA of the CDR3: TGTGCCAGCAGTGGGAGACAGCTGAACACTGAAGCTTTCTTT. The encoded protein is CASSGRQLNTEAFF.

This rearrangement joins TRBV7-2 to TRBJ1-5, with 7 bases aligning to TRBD1. The germline gives CDR1 SGHTA, CDR2 FQGNSA. Losses at the gene ends were 5 bases for V and 3 bases for J; bases not matched to a gene: 4. This CDR3 region has 14 residues. This CDR3 is CASSRQGNNQPQHF. The CDR3 DNA follows: TGTGCCAGCAGCCGACAGGGAAACAATCAGCCCCAGCATTTT.

The chain joins TRBV6-6 to TRBJ1-1, with 9 bases aligning to TRBD1. The length of the CDR3 is 16 residues. With 7 bases clipped from V and 3 bases from J, the junction kept 12 bases outside the gene matches. Germline lookup yields CDR1 MNHNY and CDR2 SVGAGI (reference sequence). DNA of the CDR3: TGTGCCAGCACTCAAGGACAGGGGAACGTTGACACTGAAGCTTTCTTT. Its protein is CASTQGQGNVDTEAFF.

The V gene is TRBV7-2, the J gene TRBJ1-5, with no clear D. This CDR3 is 15 amino acids long. Germline CDR1 is SGHTA and CDR2 is FQGNSA. Trimming cost V 2 bases and J 4 bases, with 12 bases left between them. The CDR3 loop reads CASSLNWGGNQPQHF. As DNA, the CDR3 is TGTGCCAGCAGCTTAAATTGGGGAGGAAATCAGCCCCAGCATTTT.

The chain couples TRBV6-1 to TRBJ2-1; tentative D call: TRBD2 (9 bases). Germline-derived CDR1 and CDR2 are MNHNS and SASEGT. The V end lost 4 bases, the J end lost 3 bases, and 28 bases lay between the germline ends. The CDR3 is made up of 20 amino acids. CDR3 residues: CASSGPGQVGGRAFYNEQFF. The CDR3 DNA sequence: TGTGCCAGCAGTGGTCCGGGACAGGTGGGCGGGAGGGCCTTCTACAATGAGCAGTTCTTC.

CDR3 in DNA: TGTGCCAGCTCACCAGACAGGGTCACAGATACGCAGTATTTT. Translated, it gives CASSPDRVTDTQYF. The V and J genes are TRBV18 and TRBJ2-3; TRBD1 matches at 7 bases. The ends lost 2 bases at V and 2 bases at J; junction bases unmatched: 1. The CDR3 runs to 14 residues. Per the germline V gene, CDR1 is KGHSH and CDR2 is LQKENI.

The chain employs TRBV28 and TRBJ1-6; D is uncertain. V dropped 2 bases and J dropped 8 bases, with 10 bases sitting between them. The V gene's germline CDR1 is MDHEN and CDR2 SYDVKM. The CDR3 totals 14 residues. The CDR3 region has the DNA TGTGCCAGCAGTTTAGGGATCTTGGATTCACCCCTCCACTTT. Translating gives CASSLGILDSPLHF.

The chain joins TRBV29-1 to TRBJ2-7; the match to TRBD1 covers 7 bases. Per germline, CDR1 SQVTM and CDR2 ANQGSEA. The CDR3 has 12 residues. Losses at the gene ends were 6 bases for V and 5 bases for J; bases not matched to a gene: 7. CDR3 protein: CSVGDRWDEQYF. In DNA, the CDR3 is TGCAGCGTCGGGGACAGATGGGACGAGCAGTACTTC.